One sample yielded the 32 T cell receptor beta chains listed below, sequenced in a study of T-cell reconstitution after alpha-beta-depleted transplantation in children. Unique molecular identifiers featured in how the TCRbeta library was prepared. TCRdb recomputed calls from the PCR reads with MiXCR, one row per CDR3 protein. Among around 370,000 distinct CDR3 sequences, about a sixth were seen once, and the ten largest hold around 41%. The source was PBMCs, mostly from graft donor cells, collected 360 days after TCRalphabeta/CD19-depleted stem cell transplant. The receptors come from a male patient between 2 and 9 years old who had a stem cell transplant for acute lymphoblastic leukemia, so the T cells may come from the graft donor.

This clonotype was picked up a small number of times. The chain links TRBV7-2 to TRBJ1-3; D gene uncertain. Germline lookup yields CDR1 SGHTA and CDR2 FQGNSA. The CDR3 length is 15 residues. V dropped 1 base and J dropped 3 bases, with 10 bases sitting between them. The CDR3 spells CASSLGRAVGNTIYF. The CDR3 coding sequence is TGTGCCAGCAGCTTAGGACGGGCAGTTGGAAACACCATATATTTT.

V is TRBV28 and J is TRBJ2-7; tentative D call: TRBD1 (5 bases). The ends were cut back, 2 bases at V and 2 bases at J, with 13 bases in the middle. This CDR3 has 15 amino acids. Per germline, CDR1 MDHEN and CDR2 SYDVKM. The CDR3 loop reads CASSLQGIRPYEQYF. The CDR3 DNA follows: TGTGCCAGCAGTTTACAGGGTATACGGCCCTACGAGCAGTACTTC.

The table lists this clonotype with a few counts. This chain connects TRBV20-1 to TRBJ1-2; possibly TRBD1 for D (5 bases). Germline lookup yields CDR1 DFQATT and CDR2 SNEGSKA (reference sequence). CDR3 length: 14 amino acids. V dropped 2 bases and J dropped 3 bases, with 13 bases sitting between them. CDR3: CSARYGAMYYGYTF. Here the CDR3 DNA reads TGCAGTGCTAGATATGGGGCGATGTACTATGGCTACACCTTC.

CDR3 nucleotides: TGCGCCAGCAGCTGGTACCCGGGACTAGCTTCTTACGAGCAGTACTTC. Its translation is CASSWYPGLASYEQYF. The chain uses TRBV5-1 and TRBJ2-7, with TRBD2 matching 9 bases. The germline gives CDR1 SGHRS, CDR2 YFSETQ. This CDR3 is 16 amino acids long. Trimming removed 3 bases from V and 4 bases from J; junction bases left unmatched: 11. Based on the CDR3 plus reference TRBV5-1 and TRBJ2-7, the full variable domain is KAGVTQTPRYLIKTRGQQVTLSCSPISGHRSVSWYQQTPGQGLQFLFEYFSETQRNKGNFPGRFSGRQFSNSRSEMNVSTLELGDSALYLCASSWYPGLASYEQYFGPGTRLTVT.

The table lists this clonotype with many counts. The V and J genes are TRBV7-2 and TRBJ1-2; 8 bases are shared with TRBD1. Germline V gene data show CDR1 as SGHTA and CDR2 as FQGNSA. This CDR3 contains 15 residues. The V and J ends lost 4 bases and 8 bases, in that order; junction bases with no gene match: 12. Written as DNA, the CDR3 is TGTGCCAGCAGCTACATTCCAGGGGGCGCGGGCGGCTACACCTTC. Translated, it gives CASSYIPGGAGGYTF.

V and J are TRBV7-9 and TRBJ2-1; D is uncertain. There are 17 residues in the CDR3. Germline CDR1 and CDR2: SEHNR and FQNEAQ (reference sequence). V was cut by 5 bases and J by 4 bases, with 21 bases left in between. The CDR3 DNA is TGTGCCAGCAGCCCCCCGATCCGGGTTAGTTCGTACAATGAGCAGTTCTTC. It encodes CASSPPIRVSSYNEQFF. The full variable domain, its missing parts supplied by reference TRBV7-9 and TRBJ2-1, is DTGVSQNPRHKITKRGQNVTFRCDPISEHNRLYWYRQTLGQGPEFLTYFQNEAQLEKSRLLSDRFSAERPKGSFSTLEIQRTEQGDSAMYLCASSPPIRVSSYNEQFFGPGTRLTVL.

This clonotype was observed a few times. The chain joins TRBV12-3 or TRBV12-4 to TRBJ2-5; D remains ambiguous. Trimming cost V 6 bases and J 7 bases, with 18 bases left between them. This CDR3 comprises 14 residues. CDR3 sequence (DNA): TGTGCCAGCAGCATCGACCCCGCCCTGGGGACCCAGTACTTC. Amino acid sequence: CASSIDPALGTQYF.

This chain connects TRBV30 to TRBJ2-5; TRBD2 might be the D (6 bases). CDR3 length: 14 residues. Per the germline V gene, CDR1 is GTSNPN and CDR2 is SVGIG (reference sequence). V dropped 2 bases and J dropped 1 base, with 11 bases sitting between them. CDR3 region: CAWSRLEIQETQYF. Written as DNA, the CDR3 is TGTGCCTGGAGTAGACTAGAAATCCAAGAGACCCAGTACTTC.

The chain links TRBV27 to TRBJ2-1; TRBD2 might be the D (6 bases). CDR3 length: 15 residues. Germline values: CDR1 MNHEY, CDR2 SMNVEV (reference sequence). V lost 8 bases and J lost 4, with 18 bases in between. The CDR3 coding sequence is TGTGCCAGCCGAACGAGCGCGGGACGGTACAATGAGCAGTTCTTC. This translates into CASRTSAGRYNEQFF.

A few counts support this clonotype. The chain is built from TRBV4-3 and TRBJ2-1; D unclear. The V gene lost 1 base and the J gene lost 5 bases, with 3 bases spanning the gap. Germline V gene sequence: CDR1 LGHNA, CDR2 YSLEER. The CDR3 loop spans 12 amino acids. The DNA for the CDR3 is TGCGCCAGCAGCCAAGTTGACAATGAGCAGTTCTTC. This sequence encodes CASSQVDNEQFF.

The chain employs TRBV12-3 or TRBV12-4 and TRBJ2-5; 8 bases agree with TRBD2. Trimming at V came to 5 bases and at J to 4 bases, leaving 6 bases not matched to a gene. There are 14 residues in the CDR3. CDR3 in DNA: TGTGCCAGCAGTCCGACGACTAGCGCAGAGACCCAGTACTTC. Translating gives CASSPTTSAETQYF.

This clonotype occurred a few times. CDR3 DNA sequence: TGTGCTAGTGGTTTGGTACGCGCACCTCCATCGTACAATGAGCAGTTCTTC. Translation gives CASGLVRAPPSYNEQFF. The V and J genes are TRBV12-5 and TRBJ2-1; D gene unclear. Trimming stripped 0 bases from V and 4 bases from J, with 16 bases between. The V gene's germline CDR1 is LGHNT and CDR2 FRNRAP. The CDR3 contains 17 residues.

This clonotype was recorded a few times. CDR3 sequence: CASSIGSQLFF. The CDR3 nucleotides are TGTGCCAGTAGTATAGGGTCTCAACTGTTTTTT. The chain combines TRBV19 with TRBJ2-2; D is undetermined. Germline values: CDR1 LNHDA, CDR2 SQIVND (reference sequence). CDR3 length equals 11 residues. Trimming took 1 base from V and 14 from J, leaving 8 bases between them.

This rearrangement joins TRBV20-1 to TRBJ1-1; D gene unclear. Trimming removed 6 bases from V and 8 bases from J, with 19 bases in between. The CDR3 totals 13 residues. From germline, CDR1 is DFQATT and CDR2 SNEGSKA (reference sequence). For the CDR3, the DNA is TGCAGTGCCAAAGAAACCAAAAGGGCGGAAGCTTTCTTT. Its translation: CSAKETKRAEAFF.

In its sample, this clonotype was seen many times. The V and J genes are TRBV5-1 and TRBJ2-5, with D perhaps given as TRBD1 or TRBD2 (5 bases each). Germline V gives CDR1 SGHRS, CDR2 YFSETQ. This CDR3 region has 16 residues. V was clipped by 4 bases and J by 7 bases, with 23 bases between them. Written as DNA, the CDR3 is TGCGCCAGCAGCCCACACCAGGGCCCCGAGGGGTGGACCCAGTACTTC. It codes for CASSPHQGPEGWTQYF.

The chain uses TRBV28 and TRBJ2-1; 7 nucleotides agree with TRBD1. Germline V lookup: CDR1 MDHEN, CDR2 SYDVKM. The CDR3 loop spans 14 amino acids. The V and J ends lost 5 bases and 7 bases, in that order; junction bases with no gene match: 8. CDR3 region: CASSLTGSVNEQFF. CDR3 sequence (DNA): TGTGCCAGCAGTCTGACAGGGAGTGTGAATGAGCAGTTCTTC.

This clonotype was detected ten times or more. The J gene is TRBJ2-2, the V gene TRBV29-1; a weak D match, TRBD2 (5 bases). V was cut by 6 bases and J by 7 bases, with 15 bases left in between. Germline V CDR1 and CDR2: SQVTM, ANQGSEA. CDR3 size: 13 residues. The DNA of the CDR3 is TGCAGCGTGGGAGTGGGGAGAGGCGGGGAGCTGTTTTTT. Translation: CSVGVGRGGELFF.

Note on this clonotype: Given a much more abundant clone one base away, this may be a read error. The CDR3 does not close with the conserved phenylalanine or tryptophan, likely indicating a read error. The gene calls are TRBV7-9 and TRBJ2-1, with unresolved D. This CDR3 spans 16 amino acids. Trimming stripped 1 base from V and 7 bases from J, with 17 bases between. CDR1 and CDR2 (germline): SEHNR, FQNEAQ (reference sequence). As DNA, the CDR3 is TGTGCCAGCAGCTTAGAATCTGTCACCTTACTTAATGAGCAGTTCGTC. It yields the protein CASSLESVTLLNEQFV.

There are a few counts of this clonotype. The chain is built from TRBV20-1 and TRBJ1-6, with 10 nucleotides matching TRBD1. With 4 bases clipped from V and 7 bases from J, the junction kept 7 bases outside the gene matches. Germline loops: CDR1 DFQATT, CDR2 SNEGSKA (reference sequence). The CDR3 is made up of 15 amino acids. CDR3 protein: CSATGTGARNSPLHF. The CDR3 nucleotides read TGCAGTGCTACCGGGACAGGGGCCCGGAATTCACCCCTCCACTTT.

This clonotype was observed a handful of times. The chain recombines TRBV10-3 with TRBJ2-5; 10 bases agree with TRBD1. V gave up 11 bases and J gave up 4 bases; unmatched junction bases: 4. The CDR3 extends over 12 amino acids. Germline CDR1 ENHRY, CDR2 SYGVKD. CDR3 nucleotides: TGTGCCTTGGACAGGGGGACAGAGACCCAGTACTTC. This sequence encodes CALDRGTETQYF.

This clonotype was observed a handful of times. This chain connects TRBV14 to TRBJ2-7; possibly TRBD1 for D (6 bases). Germline V gene data show CDR1 as SGHDN and CDR2 as FVKESK. This CDR3 is 15 amino acids long. V lost 1 base and J 9 bases, leaving 19 bases between the germline ends. This CDR3 reads CASSQGGPRSGWQYF. The CDR3, as DNA: TGTGCCAGCAGCCAAGGGGGGCCGCGCTCGGGGTGGCAGTACTTC.

The chain combines TRBV27 with TRBJ2-2, with 14 bases lining up with TRBD2. CDR3 length: 19 amino acids. With V trimmed by 4 bases and J by 5 bases, 12 bases remained unmatched. Germline CDR1 MNHEY, CDR2 SMNVEV (reference sequence). The CDR3 DNA is TGTGCCAGCAGTTCACCTAACAGGGGGACTAGCGGGGGAACCGGGGAGCTGTTTTTT. Translation gives CASSSPNRGTSGGTGELFF.

CDR3 protein: CASKASGTDTQYF. CDR3 DNA: TGCGCCAGCAAGGCTAGCGGGACAGATACGCAGTATTTT. The chain recombines TRBV5-1 with TRBJ2-3; 8 bases line up with TRBD2. Germline V CDR1 and CDR2: SGHRS, YFSETQ. V dropped 6 bases and J dropped 3; count of bases not matched to a gene: 3. CDR3 length equals 13 residues.

There are a few counts of this clonotype. This chain's CDR3 is CASSLFASGRMETQYF. The CDR3 DNA is TGCGCCAGCAGCTTGTTCGCTAGCGGGAGAATGGAGACCCAGTACTTC. The V gene is TRBV5-1, the J gene TRBJ2-5, with 10 bases lining up with TRBD2. The germline CDR1 and CDR2 sequences are SGHRS and YFSETQ. The CDR3 has 16 residues. J was trimmed by 5 bases and V by 1 base; bases with no gene match: 8. The entire variable domain, with the rest obtained from reference TRBV5-1 and TRBJ2-5, is as follows: KAGVTQTPRYLIKTRGQQVTLSCSPISGHRSVSWYQQTPGQGLQFLFEYFSETQRNKGNFPGRFSGRQFSNSRSEMNVSTLELGDSALYLCASSLFASGRMETQYFGPGTRLLVL.

V gene TRBV12-3 or TRBV12-4 combines with J gene TRBJ2-1; D remains unclear. Trimming removed 1 base from V and 0 bases from J, with 7 bases in between. CDR3 length: 15 residues. For the CDR3, the DNA is TGTGCCAGCAGTTTAGAGGCGGCCTCCTACAATGAGCAGTTCTTC. It translates to CASSLEAASYNEQFF.

This clonotype was found many times. This chain connects TRBV7-9 to TRBJ2-1; TRBD2 aligns across 14 bases. The germline CDR1 and CDR2 sequences are SEHNR and FQNEAQ (reference sequence). The J segment lost 8 bases and the V segment lost 0 bases, leaving 15 bases of the junction unmatched. This CDR3 has 20 residues. This chain's CDR3 is CASSLAEPGLAGAPRYEQFF. CDR3 nucleotide sequence: TGTGCCAGCAGCTTAGCCGAGCCGGGACTAGCGGGAGCCCCTAGGTATGAGCAGTTCTTC.

The chain links TRBV12-3 or TRBV12-4 to TRBJ1-5; 11 positions agree with TRBD1. Losses at the gene ends were 5 bases for V and 5 bases for J; bases not matched to a gene: 5. The CDR3 contains 15 residues. CDR3 coding DNA: TGTGCCAGCAGTGATTGGGACAGGGGGTATCAGCCCCAGCATTTT. As protein: CASSDWDRGYQPQHF.

This clonotype was seen a handful of times. The rearrangement links TRBV7-3 to TRBJ2-7; D is undetermined. V was clipped by 0 bases and J by 3 bases, with 12 bases between them. In germline, CDR1 is SGHTA, CDR2 FQGTGA. The CDR3 has 15 residues. DNA of the CDR3: TGTGCCAGCAGCTTAACGGGCTACCCTGGCTACGAGCAGTACTTC. Residues: CASSLTGYPGYEQYF.

This clonotype occurred a few times. V is TRBV5-1 and J is TRBJ2-5; 8 bases fit TRBD1. Germline trimming cut 0 bases from V and 3 bases from J; bases unmatched to any gene: 7. The CDR3 runs 16 residues. Per germline, CDR1 SGHRS and CDR2 YFSETQ. CDR3 region: CASSLVPGQGEETQYF. The DNA for the CDR3 is TGCGCCAGCAGCTTGGTACCCGGACAGGGCGAAGAGACCCAGTACTTC.

Only a few counts were recorded for this clonotype. This chain joins TRBV12-3 or TRBV12-4 and TRBJ1-3; no firm D call. V lost 2 bases to trimming and J lost 2 bases, with 7 bases between them. CDR3 length equals 14 residues. This CDR3 reads CASSLQRAGNTIYF. DNA of the CDR3: TGTGCCAGCAGTTTACAGAGGGCTGGAAACACCATATATTTT.

The V and J genes are TRBV20-1 and TRBJ2-3, with unresolved D. The V gene's germline CDR1 is DFQATT and CDR2 SNEGSKA (reference sequence). This CDR3 is built from 12 residues. V lost 1 base and J 3 bases, leaving 5 bases between the germline ends. The CDR3 sequence is CSARAATDTQYF. The CDR3, as DNA: TGCAGTGCTAGAGCGGCGACAGATACGCAGTATTTT.

CDR3 coding DNA: TGTGCCAGCAGCGGGGGGCAGAACACTGAAGCTTTCTTT. It yields the protein CASSGGQNTEAFF. The chain is built from TRBV7-9 and TRBJ1-1, with D tentatively TRBD1 (6 bases). V lost 5 bases and J lost 1, with 8 bases in between. The germline V gene has CDR1 SEHNR and CDR2 FQNEAQ (reference sequence). This CDR3 spans 13 amino acids. Complete variable domain (other parts from reference TRBV7-9 and TRBJ1-1): DTGVSQNPRHKITKRGQNVTFRCDPISEHNRLYWYRQTLGQGPEFLTYFQNEAQLEKSRLLSDRFSAERPKGSFSTLEIQRTEQGDSAMYLCASSGGQNTEAFFGQGTRLTVV.